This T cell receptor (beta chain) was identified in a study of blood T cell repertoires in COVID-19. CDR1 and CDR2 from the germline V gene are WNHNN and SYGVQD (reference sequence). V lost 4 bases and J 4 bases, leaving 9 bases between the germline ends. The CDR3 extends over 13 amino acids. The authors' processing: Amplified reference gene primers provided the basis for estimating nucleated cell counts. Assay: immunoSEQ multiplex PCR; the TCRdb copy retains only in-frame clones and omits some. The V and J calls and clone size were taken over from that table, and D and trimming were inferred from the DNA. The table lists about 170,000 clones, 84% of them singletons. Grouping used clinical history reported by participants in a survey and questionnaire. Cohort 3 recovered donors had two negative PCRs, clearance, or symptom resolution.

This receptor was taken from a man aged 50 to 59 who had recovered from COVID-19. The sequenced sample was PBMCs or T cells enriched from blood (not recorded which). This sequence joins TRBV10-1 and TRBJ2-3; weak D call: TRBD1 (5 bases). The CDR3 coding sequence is TGCGCCAGCAGTGTGGGGCGCGCAGATACGCAGTATTTT. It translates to CASSVGRADTQYF.